This is a list of T cell receptor beta chains from one sample in a study of OX40 agonist ivuxolimab in advanced cancers. The table came from immunoSEQ multiplex PCR; TCRdb's copy has only in-frame clones and leaves some out. The table shows tens of thousands of clones, with under 95% occurring only once. The sequences come from CD4+ or CD8+ T cells sorted from blood, collected in a trial of the OX40 agonist ivuxolimab. These receptors were collected from an adult with an advanced solid tumor such as melanoma, head and neck, liver or kidney cancer. Each CDR3 is given with its conserved first and last residue. D genes are given only for firm matches. Size is omitted from some rows. Given values are once, few, many or a class for expanded clones.

TRBJ2-7	TRBD1	TRBV5-1	NA	CASSLAPGQGQYF	TGCGCCAGCAGCTTGGCTCCGGGACAGGGGCAGTACTTC
TRBJ2-7	NA	TRBV4-3	NA	CASSQESGGTYEQYF	TGCGCCAGCAGCCAAGAAAGCGGAGGGACCTACGAGCAGTACTTC
TRBJ2-7	TRBD2	TRBV4-1	NA	CASSQGGLAGVGEQYF	TGCGCCAGCAGCCAAGGGGGGCTAGCGGGAGTGGGCGAGCAGTACTTC
TRBJ2-7	NA	TRBV9	once	CASSVDDYEQYF	TGTGCCAGCAGCGTAGATGACTACGAGCAGTACTTC
TRBJ2-1	NA	TRBV19	NA	CASSPGLYNEQFF	TGTGCCAGTAGTCCGGGATTGTACAATGAGCAGTTCTTC
TRBJ2-3	NA	TRBV6-1	NA	CASPADSAEQYF	TGTGCCAGCCCGGCTGACTCCGCAGAGCAGTATTTT
TRBJ2-3	TRBD2	TRBV7-8	NA	CASSLEAGGDTQYF	TGTGCCAGCAGCTTAGAAGCGGGGGGTGATACGCAGTATTTT
TRBJ2-7	NA	TRBV19	NA	CASSAGSTYEQYF	TGTGCCAGTAGTGCCGGGAGTACCTACGAGCAGTACTTC
TRBJ2-2	NA	TRBV29-1	once	CSVEQANTGELFF	TGCAGCGTTGAGCAGGCGAACACCGGGGAGCTGTTTTTT
TRBJ1-1	NA	TRBV30	few	CAWSVVGGTEAFF	TGTGCCTGGAGTGTGGTCGGGGGCACTGAAGCTTTCTTT
TRBJ2-1	NA	TRBV19	NA	CASSYTNNEQFF	TGTGCCAGTAGTTACACTAACAATGAGCAGTTCTTC
TRBJ2-7	TRBD2	TRBV7-2	NA	CECCGSSHEQYF	TGTGAATGTTGCGGGAGTTCCCACGAGCAGTACTTC
TRBJ1-2	NA	TRBV6-5	NA	CASSYRLESYGYTF	TGTGCCAGCAGTTACCGACTCGAGAGCTATGGCTACACCTTC
TRBJ2-3	NA	TRBV7-2	NA	CASSLDTYTDTQYF	TGTGCCAGCAGCTTAGACACCTACACAGATACGCAGTATTTT
TRBJ2-1	NA	TRBV27	NA	CASSLWGGTHNEQFF	TGTGCCAGCAGTTTATGGGGCGGGACACACAATGAGCAGTTCTTC
TRBJ2-7	NA	TRBV13	NA	CASSLGLGAYEQYF	TGTGCCAGCAGCTTAGGCCTGGGGGCGTACGAGCAGTACTTC
TRBJ2-1	NA	TRBV19	NA	CATTPPYYNEQFF	TGTGCTACCACCCCCCCTTATTACAATGAGCAGTTCTTC
TRBJ1-2	TRBD1	TRBV4-3	NA	CASSSRRGQETYGYTF	TGCGCCAGCAGCTCTCGTCGGGGACAGGAAACCTATGGCTACACCTTC
TRBJ1-2	TRBD1	TRBV29-1	NA	CSVNRDRAHGYTF	TGCAGCGTTAACCGGGACAGGGCGCATGGCTACACCTTC
TRBJ1-4	NA	TRBV7-2	once	CASSLGLTTNEKLFF	TGTGCCAGCAGCTTAGGGTTAACAACTAATGAAAAACTGTTTTTT
TRBJ2-7	TRBD1	TRBV4-3	NA	CASSPGTGLYEQYF	TGCGCCAGCAGTCCCGGGACAGGGCTATACGAGCAGTACTTC
TRBJ1-5	NA	TRBV28	NA	CASSPDSPNQPQHF	TGTGCCAGCAGTCCGGACAGCCCCAATCAGCCCCAGCATTTT
TRBJ1-1	NA	TRBV7-2	NA	CASSSPGGGGWTEAFF	TGTGCCAGCAGCTCCCCCGGAGGAGGGGGTTGGACTGAAGCTTTCTTT
TRBJ1-5	TRBD1	TRBV4-1	NA	CASSHSDRGNQPQHF	TGCGCCAGCAGCCACAGCGACAGGGGCAATCAGCCCCAGCATTTT
TRBJ2-1	NA	TRBV21-1	NA	CASSKIRLAGYNEQFF	TGTGCCAGCAGCAAAATTCGCCTAGCAGGCTACAATGAGCAGTTCTTC
TRBJ2-3	NA	TRBV9	NA	CASSVVSVVGSGADTQYF	TGTGCCAGCAGCGTAGTATCTGTCGTCGGCAGTGGCGCAGATACGCAGTATTTT
TRBJ2-1	TRBD1	TRBV19	NA	CASSIWDRGNEQFF	TGTGCCAGTAGTATATGGGACAGGGGCAATGAGCAGTTCTTC
TRBJ2-1	TRBD2	TRBV10-2	NA	CASSHGLASEQFF	TGCGCCAGCAGCCATGGACTAGCTAGTGAGCAGTTCTTC
TRBJ2-5	TRBD2	TRBV5-1	NA	CASSLEGLAQETQYF	TGCGCCAGCAGCTTGGAGGGACTAGCCCAAGAGACCCAGTACTTC
TRBJ2-1	NA	TRBV10-1	NA	CASSRDLSPNEQFF	TGCGCCAGCAGCCGGGACTTATCCCCCAATGAGCAGTTCTTC
TRBJ2-7	TRBD1	TRBV7-6	NA	CASSLASGTATYEQYF	TGTGCCAGCAGCTTAGCCTCCGGGACAGCAACCTACGAGCAGTACTTC
TRBJ1-1	NA	TRBV5-1	NA	CASSLVMNTEAFF	TGCGCCAGCAGCTTGGTCATGAACACTGAAGCTTTCTTT
TRBJ2-7	TRBD2	TRBV11-2	NA	CASSLAPSGSYEQYF	TGTGCCAGCAGCTTAGCACCTAGCGGATCCTACGAGCAGTACTTC
TRBJ2-5	TRBD2	TRBV7-8	once	CASSSLAGGYQETQYF	TGTGCCAGCAGCTCCTTAGCGGGAGGGTACCAAGAGACCCAGTACTTC
TRBJ2-3	TRBD2	TRBV9	NA	CASSVEAERGWDLYF	TGTGCCAGCAGCGTAGAAGCGGAGCGGGGTTGGGACCTGTATTTT
TRBJ1-4	NA	TRBV7-9	NA	CASSHRVGATNEKLFF	TGTGCCAGCAGCCATCGTGTAGGGGCAACTAATGAAAAACTGTTTTTT
TRBJ2-2	NA	TRBV7-9	NA	CASSLSHRGFTGELFF	TGTGCCAGCAGCTTAAGCCATCGTGGGTTCACCGGGGAGCTGTTTTTT
TRBJ2-5	NA	TRBV6-5	NA	CASRGRGVQETQYF	TGTGCCAGCCGAGGCAGGGGGGTCCAAGAGACCCAGTACTTC
TRBJ2-7	NA	TRBV29-1	NA	CSVEDRGGYEQYF	TGCAGCGTTGAAGATCGGGGTGGGTACGAGCAGTACTTC
TRBJ2-7	TRBD1	TRBV28	NA	CASSLSMGQGRNSYEQYF	TGTGCCAGCAGTTTAAGTATGGGACAGGGTAGAAATTCCTACGAGCAGTACTTC
TRBJ2-5	TRBD2	TRBV4-1	NA	CASSQGGGLAGGETQYF	TGCGCCAGCAGCCAAGGAGGAGGTCTAGCGGGAGGAGAGACCCAGTACTTC
TRBJ2-7	NA	TRBV27	NA	CASSLGISYEQYF	TGTGCCAGCAGTCTCGGGATCTCCTACGAGCAGTACTTC
TRBJ2-1	TRBD2	TRBV13	NA	CASSIPRGSAYNEQFF	TGTGCCAGCAGCATTCCGCGCGGGAGTGCCTACAATGAGCAGTTCTTC